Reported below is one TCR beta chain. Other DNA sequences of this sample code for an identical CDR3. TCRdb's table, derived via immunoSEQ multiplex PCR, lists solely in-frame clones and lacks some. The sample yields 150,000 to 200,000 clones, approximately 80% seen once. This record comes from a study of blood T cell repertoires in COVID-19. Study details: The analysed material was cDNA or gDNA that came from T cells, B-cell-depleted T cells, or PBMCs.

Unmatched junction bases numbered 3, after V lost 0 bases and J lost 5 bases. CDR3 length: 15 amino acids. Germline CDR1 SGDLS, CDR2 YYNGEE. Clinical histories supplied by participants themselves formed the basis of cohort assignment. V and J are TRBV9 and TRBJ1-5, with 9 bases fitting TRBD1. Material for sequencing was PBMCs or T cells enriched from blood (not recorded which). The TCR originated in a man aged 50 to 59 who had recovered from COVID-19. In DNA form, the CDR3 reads TGTGCCAGCAGCGTAGCGGGACAGGGTGATCAGCCCCAGCATTTT. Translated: CASSVAGQGDQPQHF.